The 18 T cell receptor beta chains below come from one sample, sequenced in a study of T cell responses to AZD1222 COVID-19 vaccine. Assay used: immunoSEQ multiplex PCR; TCRdb lists only in-frame clones, some missing. The sample has about 56,000 clones, over 75% seen once. The sample consisted of peripheral blood, taken on day 0 of AZD1222 vaccination. The receptors shown here come from an adult in good health.

The chain links TRBV5-1 to TRBJ2-7; D might be TRBD1 (6 bases). V was cut by 3 bases and J by 5 bases, with 18 bases left in between. Germline V gene data show CDR1 as SGHRS and CDR2 as YFSETQ. CDR3 size: 15 residues. The CDR3 protein is CASSSLRGPGNEQYF. The CDR3 bases are TGCGCCAGCAGCTCCCTCAGGGGACCGGGCAACGAGCAGTACTTC.

This clone occurred once. This sequence joins TRBV7-9 and TRBJ2-1; possibly TRBD2 for D (6 bases). Germline assignment: CDR1 SEHNR and CDR2 FQNEAQ (reference sequence). The CDR3 covers 16 residues. Trimming removed 4 bases at V and 8 bases at J, with 21 bases between. The CDR3 sequence: CASSSKTRVVRDEQFF. As DNA, the CDR3 is TGTGCCAGCAGCTCGAAGACTAGAGTGGTTAGGGATGAGCAGTTCTTC.

The chain has TRBV5-1 and TRBJ2-7, with a tentative D call TRBD1 (5 bases). CDR3 length equals 16 residues. Trimming pared 0 bases from V and 7 bases from J, leaving 20 bases between. CDR1 and CDR2 from the germline V gene are SGHRS and YFSETQ. The CDR3 loop is CASSLDPGWDLGEQYF. In nucleotides, the CDR3 is TGCGCCAGCAGCTTGGATCCAGGGTGGGATCTGGGAGAGCAGTACTTC.

V gene TRBV15 combines with J gene TRBJ1-2; possible D gene TRBD1, 5 bases. V was shortened by 0 bases and J by 8 bases, with 13 bases between the two germline ends. Per germline, CDR1 LNHNV and CDR2 YYDKDF (reference sequence). The CDR3 totals 14 residues. The CDR3 loop is CATSREGLAGGYTF. CDR3 coding DNA: TGTGCCACCAGCAGAGAAGGGCTGGCAGGGGGCTACACCTTC.

The chain uses TRBV24-1 and TRBJ1-2; no definite D call. The germline V gene encodes CDR1 KGHDR and CDR2 SFDVKD. The CDR3 has 13 residues. V lost 0 bases to trimming and J lost 10 bases, with 11 bases between them. In DNA form, the CDR3 reads TGTGCCACCAGTGATTTGCAGTGGCAGAACTACACCTTC. Translated, it gives CATSDLQWQNYTF.

This clone was picked up one time. V is TRBV4-2 and J is TRBJ1-2; D gene ambiguous. CDR1 and CDR2 (germline): LGHNA, YNFKEQ. The V end lost 1 base, the J end lost 6 bases, and 15 bases lay between the germline ends. The CDR3 contains 15 residues. Written as DNA, the CDR3 is TGTGCCAGCAGCCAAGTTTCATCCCACTCGAATGGCTACACCTTC. Translating it yields CASSQVSSHSNGYTF.

The V gene is TRBV14, the J gene TRBJ2-3, with 7 bases lining up with TRBD1. The CDR3 spans 15 residues. V lost 4 bases and J lost 5; bases outside the gene matches: 9. Per germline, CDR1 SGHDN and CDR2 FVKESK. This CDR3 reads CASSRFDRVVDTQYF. The CDR3 DNA sequence: TGTGCCAGCAGCCGCTTCGACAGGGTCGTAGATACGCAGTATTTT.

The chain has TRBV3-1 (or the pseudogene TRBV3-2) and TRBJ2-5, with a tentative D call TRBD1 (6 bases). This CDR3 contains 15 residues. Trimming pared 4 bases from V and 2 bases from J, leaving 14 bases between. Germline V gene lookup returns CDR1 LGHDT and CDR2 YNNKEL (reference sequence). The chain's CDR3 is CASSPQGRDQETQYF. DNA for the CDR3: TGTGCCAGCAGCCCACAGGGAAGGGATCAAGAGACCCAGTACTTC.

The chain carries TRBV29-1 and TRBJ1-2, with TRBD1 identical over 8 bases. CDR3 length: 15 residues. J lost 4 bases, V lost 0 bases, and 7 bases had no gene match. Germline loops: CDR1 SQVTM, CDR2 ANQGSEA. The CDR3 DNA reads TGCAGCGTTGAAGATGGGGTAGACAGGGGCTATGGCTACACCTTC. Translating gives CSVEDGVDRGYGYTF.

The chain employs TRBV15 and TRBJ1-6; D remains unclear. The CDR3 loop spans 17 amino acids. Germline V gene data show CDR1 as LNHNV and CDR2 as YYDKDF (reference sequence). V was clipped by 0 bases and J by 8 bases, with 17 bases between them. For the CDR3, the DNA is TGTGCCACCAGCAGAGATCGGAGGTTATATGGGGATTCACCCCTCCACTTT. Amino acids: CATSRDRRLYGDSPLHF.

The V call is TRBV5-6, the J call TRBJ2-3; D is unresolved. Per germline, CDR1 SGHDT and CDR2 YYEEEE. Trimming removed 0 bases at V and 2 bases at J, with 7 bases between. This CDR3 spans 14 amino acids. This chain's CDR3 is CASSLGSDTDTQYF. Written as DNA, the CDR3 is TGTGCCAGCAGCTTGGGGTCAGACACAGATACGCAGTATTTT.

This clone was seen a handful of times. The gene calls are TRBV15 and TRBJ1-6, with a weak D call TRBD1 (6 bases). Germline V gene sequence: CDR1 LNHNV, CDR2 YYDKDF (reference sequence). The V end was cut by 6 bases, the J end by 9 bases, with 18 bases between. This CDR3 contains 15 residues. CDR3 sequence (DNA): TGTGCCACCAGTGACTCGGGGGGCTCAAGTTCACCCCTCCACTTT. It translates to CATSDSGGSSSPLHF.

The chain uses TRBV29-1 and TRBJ2-7; the match to TRBD1 covers 8 bases. V shed 7 bases and J 6 bases; nucleotides not matched to a gene: 5. The CDR3 consists of 11 residues. CDR1 SQVTM and CDR2 ANQGSEA come from the germline V gene. CDR3 DNA sequence: TGCAGCGGAGACAGGGGTGGCGAGCAGTACTTC. Residues: CSGDRGGEQYF.

The DNA of the CDR3 is TGTGCCAGCAGTTCCTACAGTGCTGGCTACACCTTC. Its protein is CASSSYSAGYTF. The chain carries TRBV28 and TRBJ1-2; D gene ambiguous. The V gene lost 4 bases and the J gene lost 7 bases, with 10 bases spanning the gap. Germline values: CDR1 MDHEN, CDR2 SYDVKM. CDR3 length: 12 amino acids.

This clone was recorded only once. V gene TRBV5-6 combines with J gene TRBJ1-1, with D possibly TRBD1 on 5 matching bases. In germline, CDR1 is SGHDT, CDR2 YYEEEE. V was trimmed by 2 bases and J by 1 base, leaving 15 bases between them. The CDR3 spans 16 residues. The CDR3 coding sequence is TGTGCCAGCAGCTTAAGGTTGGTAGGGGAGAACACTGAAGCTTTCTTT. Its translation is CASSLRLVGENTEAFF.

The chain carries TRBV2 and TRBJ2-4; perhaps D is TRBD1 or TRBD2 (5 bases each). The germline gives CDR1 SNHLY, CDR2 FYNNEI. Trimming removed 8 bases at V and 7 bases at J, with 24 bases between. The length of the CDR3 is 16 residues. This CDR3 reads CASHEVSYGAGNIQYF. The CDR3 DNA follows: TGTGCCAGCCATGAGGTCTCATACGGGGCGGGCAACATTCAGTACTTC.

The chain couples TRBV5-4 to TRBJ1-1; 7 positions match TRBD1. Trimming removed 6 bases from V and 0 bases from J; junction bases left unmatched: 8. Germline V gene data show CDR1 as SGHNT and CDR2 as YYREEE (reference sequence). This CDR3 has 15 residues. CDR3 residues: CASTPGGGMNTEAFF. The CDR3 DNA reads TGTGCCAGCACCCCAGGGGGGGGCATGAACACTGAAGCTTTCTTT. Filled out from reference TRBV5-4 and TRBJ1-1, the complete variable domain reads ETGVTQSPTHLIKTRGQQVTLRCSSQSGHNTVSWYQQALGQGPQFIFQYYREEENGRGNFPPRFSGLQFPNYSSELNVNALELDDSALYLCASTPGGGMNTEAFFGQGTRLTVV.

This clone was picked up one time. The germline gene is not matched at one end of the junction; a read error may be the cause. This chain links TRBV29-1 with TRBJ1-4, with D unresolved. This CDR3 is 12 amino acids long. CDR1 is SQVTM and CDR2 is ANQGSEA in the germline V gene. CDR3 DNA sequence: TGCAGCGTGGAAGGTCGTAATGAAAAACTGTTTTTT. It specifies CSVEGRNEKLFF.